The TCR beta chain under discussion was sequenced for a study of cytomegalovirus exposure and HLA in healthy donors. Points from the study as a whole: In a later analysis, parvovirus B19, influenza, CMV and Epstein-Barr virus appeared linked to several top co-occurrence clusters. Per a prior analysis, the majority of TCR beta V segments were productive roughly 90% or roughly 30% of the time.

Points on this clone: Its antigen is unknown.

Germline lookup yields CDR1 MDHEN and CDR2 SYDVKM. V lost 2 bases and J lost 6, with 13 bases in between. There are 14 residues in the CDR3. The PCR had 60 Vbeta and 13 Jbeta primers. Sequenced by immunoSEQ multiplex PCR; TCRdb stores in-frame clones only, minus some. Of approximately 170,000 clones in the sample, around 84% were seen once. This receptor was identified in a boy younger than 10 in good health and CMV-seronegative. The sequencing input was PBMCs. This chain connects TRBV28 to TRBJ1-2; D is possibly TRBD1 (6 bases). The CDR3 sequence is CASSLVRGGNGYTF. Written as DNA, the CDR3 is TGTGCCAGCAGTTTAGTAAGGGGGGGAAATGGCTACACCTTC.